The next 4 T cell receptor beta chains were all read from a single sample in a study of T cells in localized non-small cell lung cancer. The data were produced by immunoSEQ multiplex PCR, yet TCRdb's version contains in-frame clones alone and is incomplete. Here the sample spans fewer than 40,000 clones, about 85% being singletons. Material: peripheral blood mononuclear cells, obtained before any cancer treatment. These TCRs come from a man between 35 and 75 years old with stage III lung adenocarcinoma.

V and J are TRBV7-3 and TRBJ2-2; the match to TRBD2 covers 9 bases. The CDR3 is 18 residues long. V was clipped by 1 base and J by 0 bases; unmatched bases: 6. The V gene's germline CDR1 is SGHTA and CDR2 FQGTGA. Here the CDR3 reads CASSLRASGKANTGELFF. The CDR3, as DNA: TGTGCCAGCAGCTTAAGGGCTAGCGGGAAAGCGAACACCGGGGAGCTGTTTTTT. The full variable domain, rest sourced from reference TRBV7-3 and TRBJ2-2, is GAGVSQTPSNKVTEKGKYVELRCDPISGHTALYWYRQSLGQGPEFLIYFQGTGAADDSGLPNDRFFAVRPEGSVSTLKIQRTERGDSAVYLCASSLRASGKANTGELFFGEGSRLTVL.

CDR3 amino acids: CASSLASGGAYNEQFF. For the CDR3, the DNA is TGTGCCAGCAGCTTGGCGTCAGGGGGCGCGTACAATGAGCAGTTCTTC. The rearrangement uses TRBV5-6 and TRBJ2-1; 8 bases line up with TRBD1. Germline V CDR1 and CDR2: SGHDT, YYEEEE. The junction had 6 bases not matched to a gene; V was cut back by 0 bases and J by 4 bases. The CDR3 has 16 amino acids.

This clone was recorded once. V gene TRBV11-2 combines with J gene TRBJ2-5; D may be TRBD2 (6 bases). The CDR3 covers 16 residues. The V and J ends lost 2 bases and 1 base respectively, with 14 bases between them. CDR1 SGHAT and CDR2 FQNNGV come from the germline V gene. DNA of the CDR3: TGTGCCAGCAGCTTAAGGTTCCGGGGGATCCAAGAGACCCAGTACTTC. Amino acid sequence: CASSLRFRGIQETQYF.

The chain combines TRBV5-1 with TRBJ1-2, with 7 bases identical to TRBD1. The CDR3 consists of 16 residues. CDR1 SGHRS and CDR2 YFSETQ come from the germline V gene. Trimming took 0 bases from V and 5 from J; bases not matched to a gene: 10. The CDR3 protein is CASSLASGQVKYGYTF. Here the CDR3 DNA reads TGCGCCAGCAGCTTGGCCTCCGGACAGGTCAAATATGGCTACACCTTC.